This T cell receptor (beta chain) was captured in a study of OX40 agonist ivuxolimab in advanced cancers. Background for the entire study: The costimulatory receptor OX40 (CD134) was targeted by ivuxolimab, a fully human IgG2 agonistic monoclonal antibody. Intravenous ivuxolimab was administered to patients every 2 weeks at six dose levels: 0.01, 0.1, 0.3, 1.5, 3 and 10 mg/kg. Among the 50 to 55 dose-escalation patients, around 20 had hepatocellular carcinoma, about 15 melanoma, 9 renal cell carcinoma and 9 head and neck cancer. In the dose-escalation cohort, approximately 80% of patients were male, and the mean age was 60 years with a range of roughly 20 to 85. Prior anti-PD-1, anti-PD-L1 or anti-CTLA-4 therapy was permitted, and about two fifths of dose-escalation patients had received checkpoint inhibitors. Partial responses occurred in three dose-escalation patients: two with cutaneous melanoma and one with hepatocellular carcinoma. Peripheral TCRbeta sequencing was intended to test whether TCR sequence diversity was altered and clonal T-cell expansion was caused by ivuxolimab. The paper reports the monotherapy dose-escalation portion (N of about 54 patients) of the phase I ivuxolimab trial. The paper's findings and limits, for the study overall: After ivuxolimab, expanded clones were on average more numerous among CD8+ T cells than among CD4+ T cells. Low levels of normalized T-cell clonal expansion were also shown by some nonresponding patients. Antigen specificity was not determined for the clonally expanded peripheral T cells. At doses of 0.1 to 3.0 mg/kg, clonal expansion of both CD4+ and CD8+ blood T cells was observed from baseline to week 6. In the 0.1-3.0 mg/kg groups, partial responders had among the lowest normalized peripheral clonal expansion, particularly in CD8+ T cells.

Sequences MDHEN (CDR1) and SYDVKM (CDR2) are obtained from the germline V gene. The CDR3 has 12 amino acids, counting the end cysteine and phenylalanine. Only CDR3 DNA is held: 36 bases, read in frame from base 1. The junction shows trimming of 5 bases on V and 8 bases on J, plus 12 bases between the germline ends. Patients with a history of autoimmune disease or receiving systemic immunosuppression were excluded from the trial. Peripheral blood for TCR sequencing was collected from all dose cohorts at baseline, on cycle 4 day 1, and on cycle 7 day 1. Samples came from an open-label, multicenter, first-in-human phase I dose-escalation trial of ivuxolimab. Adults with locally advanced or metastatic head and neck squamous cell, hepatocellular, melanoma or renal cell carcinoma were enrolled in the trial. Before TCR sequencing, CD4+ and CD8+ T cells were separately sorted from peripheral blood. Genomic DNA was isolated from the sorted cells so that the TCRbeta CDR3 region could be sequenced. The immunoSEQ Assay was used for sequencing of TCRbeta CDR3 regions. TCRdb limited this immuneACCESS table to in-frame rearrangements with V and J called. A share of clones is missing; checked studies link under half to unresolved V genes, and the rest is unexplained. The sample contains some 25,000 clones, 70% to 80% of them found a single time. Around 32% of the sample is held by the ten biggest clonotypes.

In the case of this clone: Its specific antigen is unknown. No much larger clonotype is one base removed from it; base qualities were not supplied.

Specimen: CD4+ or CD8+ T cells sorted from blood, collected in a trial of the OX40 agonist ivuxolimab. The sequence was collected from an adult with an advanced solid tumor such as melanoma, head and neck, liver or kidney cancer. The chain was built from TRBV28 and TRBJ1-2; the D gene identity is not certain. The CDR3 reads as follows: CASSPELLGYTF. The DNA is TGTGCCAGCAGTCCCGAGCTATTGGGCTACACCTTC.